Described below is a single T cell receptor delta chain sequence and its context. Its antigen specificity is not known. A clone one base away is much larger, so this may be a read error. The data were taken from a study of human gamma delta and Vdelta1 T cells (dated by TCRdb to 2017 to 2018). Context from the whole study: Delta One T cells, Vd1+ gamma-delta T cells, were investigated in the study as cytotoxic effectors against acute myeloid leukemia.

The CDR3 runs 22 residues from the cysteine to the phenylalanine. The only DNA kept is the CDR3, 66 bases in frame from the first base. CDR1 and CDR2, looked up from the germline V gene, are TSWWSYY and QGS. Here V drops 2 bases and J drops 2 bases, and the junction holds 23 bases not matched to any gene. The library relied on PCR. Instrument used: Illumina MiSeq. After TCRdb called clones again from the public reads with CATT, rows with identical DNA were merged. This sample holds 6,500 or so delta-chain clones; around 9% were observed only once. Of the sample, over 12% is held by the ten largest clones.

The sequenced sample was naive CD27+ Vdelta1 gamma-delta T cells from blood. The sequence joins TRDV1 to TRDJ1; 10 bases in the middle match TRDD3. This clonotype originated in a human donor in good health. For the CDR3, the sequence is CALGERTLQWQNWGMATDKLIF. The sequenced DNA is TGTGCTCTTGGGGAAAGGACCCTTCAATGGCAGAACTGGGGGATGGCGACCGATAAACTCATCTTT.